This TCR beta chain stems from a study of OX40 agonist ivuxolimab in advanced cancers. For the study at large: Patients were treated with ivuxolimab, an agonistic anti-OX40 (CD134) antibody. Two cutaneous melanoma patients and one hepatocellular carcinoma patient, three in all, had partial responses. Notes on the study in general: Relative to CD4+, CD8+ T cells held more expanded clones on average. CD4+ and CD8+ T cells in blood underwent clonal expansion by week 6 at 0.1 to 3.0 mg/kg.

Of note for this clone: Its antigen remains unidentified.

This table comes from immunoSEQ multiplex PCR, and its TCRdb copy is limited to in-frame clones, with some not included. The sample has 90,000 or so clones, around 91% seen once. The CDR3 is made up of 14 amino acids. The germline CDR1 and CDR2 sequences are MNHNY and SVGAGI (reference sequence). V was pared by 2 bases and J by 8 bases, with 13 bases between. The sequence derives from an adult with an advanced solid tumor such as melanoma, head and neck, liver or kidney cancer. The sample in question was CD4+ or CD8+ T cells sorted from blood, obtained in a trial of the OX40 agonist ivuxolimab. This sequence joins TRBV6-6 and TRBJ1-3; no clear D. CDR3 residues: CASSYTSHGDTIYF. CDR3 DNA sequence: TGTGCCAGCAGTTACACCTCCCACGGGGACACCATATATTTT.